The rows below give T cell receptor beta chains drawn from one sample of a study of blood T cell repertoires in COVID-19. The method was immunoSEQ multiplex PCR; TCRdb's version includes in-frame clones alone and lacks a portion of them. Of approximately 130,000 clones listed, almost 70% are singletons. The sample was peripheral blood. These receptors were taken from a woman aged 70 to 79 with acute or convalescent COVID-19. Both conserved end residues are part of each CDR3. The D gene is left open where the match is weak. Rows may omit the clone size; those that give it use once, few, many or a size class.

TRBJ2-7 | TRBV27 | . | . | TGTGCCAGCAGTTTCGCAGGGCCCACCTACGAGCAGTACTTC | CASSFAGPTYEQYF
TRBJ2-1 | TRBV19 | TRBD2 | . | TGTGCCAGTAGTACAAAGAGCGGGAGTTGGTACAATGAGCAGTTCTTC | CASSTKSGSWYNEQFF
TRBJ1-1 | TRBV3-1/TRBV3-2 | . | . | TGTGCCAGCAGCCCACCGTGGAGGGACACTGAAGCTTTCTTT | CASSPPWRDTEAFF
TRBJ1-5 | TRBV13 | . | . | TGTGCCAGCAGCTTAGGTGGCAGCAATCAGCCCCAGCATTTT | CASSLGGSNQPQHF
TRBJ1-4 | TRBV19 | TRBD1 | few | TGTGCCAGTAGTATTGGAGGGGGCGCGGGTGAAAAACTGTTTTTT | CASSIGGGAGEKLFF
TRBJ2-1 | TRBV5-4 | TRBD2 | . | TGTGCCAGCAGCTTGCCTGGGACTAGAGGCAATGAGCAGTTCTTC | CASSLPGTRGNEQFF
TRBJ1-2 | TRBV3-1/TRBV3-2 | TRBD1 | . | TGTGCCAGCAGCCAAGGGGACAGGGTGAGGTTTGGCTACACCTTC | CASSQGDRVRFGYTF
TRBJ2-5 | TRBV5-1 | TRBD2 | . | TGCGCCAGCAGCTCCTACGGGAGGGCCGCGGAGACCCAGTACTTC | CASSSYGRAAETQYF
TRBJ2-3 | TRBV5-1 | TRBD2 | . | TGCGCCAGCAGCTTGGGGGGGACTAGCGAGCATACGCAGTATTTT | CASSLGGTSEHTQYF
TRBJ2-1 | TRBV3-1/TRBV3-2 | . | . | TGTGCCAGCAGCCTAACACGGAGCTCCTACAATGAGCAGTTCTTC | CASSLTRSSYNEQFF
TRBJ2-2 | TRBV3-1/TRBV3-2 | . | once | TGTGCCAGCAGCCAACACCCCGGACTCGTGGCGAACACCGGGGAGCTGTTTTTT | CASSQHPGLVANTGELFF
TRBJ2-1 | TRBV7-9 | TRBD2 | . | TGTGCCAGCAGCCTTAGCGGGGACCATTACAATGAGCAGTTCTTC | CASSLSGDHYNEQFF
TRBJ1-4 | TRBV12-5 | . | . | TGTGCTAGTGGTTTGCAGGGGAATGAAAAACTGTTTTTT | CASGLQGNEKLFF
TRBJ2-7 | TRBV6-6 | . | . | TGTGCCAGCAGTCTTTCGCCGACACCGGCTTCCTACGAGCAGTACTTC | CASSLSPTPASYEQYF
TRBJ2-7 | TRBV25-1 | TRBD2 | . | TGTGCCAGCAGTGAGGTGCGATGGGACTACCTAAACTCCTACGAGCAGTACTTC | CASSEVRWDYLNSYEQYF
TRBJ2-1 | TRBV10-1 | TRBD1 | . | TGCGCCAGCAGTGAGGCGGCCGGGACAGGGACCGATGAGCAGTTCTTC | CASSEAAGTGTDEQFF